These 5 T cell receptor beta chains originate from one sample sequenced in a study of T cells in tumors after PD-1 blockade. Generated by immunoSEQ multiplex PCR, the TCRdb table keeps only in-frame clones and is missing some. The table shows tens of thousands of clones, with 79% occurring only once. The sample here was PBMCs, taken before anti-PD-1 treatment. These receptors originate from a human donor with basal cell carcinoma.

The chain recombines TRBV5-1 with TRBJ2-7, with 9 nucleotides matching TRBD1. The CDR3 is 16 residues long. Germline V CDR1 and CDR2: SGHRS, YFSETQ. V gave up 4 bases and J gave up 2 bases; unmatched junction bases: 10. This CDR3 is CASSPARTGATYEQYF. CDR3 in DNA: TGCGCCAGCAGCCCCGCTAGGACAGGGGCCACCTACGAGCAGTACTTC.

The chain is built from TRBV19 and TRBJ2-7; 7 nucleotides match TRBD1. V lost 7 bases to trimming and J lost 3 bases; unmatched junction nucleotides: 12. The CDR3 consists of 15 residues. Germline-derived CDR1 and CDR2 are LNHDA and SQIVND (reference sequence). The CDR3 sequence: CASTKGQLPFYEQYF. The CDR3 DNA reads as TGTGCCAGTACCAAGGGACAGCTCCCCTTCTACGAGCAGTACTTC.

This rearrangement joins TRBV4-2 to TRBJ1-4; D remains ambiguous. The CDR3 loop spans 18 amino acids. Germline V CDR1 and CDR2: LGHNA, YNFKEQ. Trimming stripped 3 bases from V and 0 bases from J, with 17 bases between. CDR3 nucleotides: TGTGCCAGCAGCCACGGCGATTCTGGGGATTCAACTAATGAAAAACTGTTTTTT. Its protein product is CASSHGDSGDSTNEKLFF.

This clone was counted once. The chain is built from TRBV28 and TRBJ1-2; D gene uncertain. The V gene lost 7 bases and the J gene lost 4 bases, with 13 bases spanning the gap. Germline CDR1 MDHEN, CDR2 SYDVKM. CDR3 length: 13 amino acids. CDR3 protein: CASTVSRFYGYTF. As DNA, the CDR3 is TGTGCCAGCACTGTATCCCGATTCTATGGCTACACCTTC.

The chain uses TRBV30 and TRBJ1-5; a possible D gene is TRBD1 (5 bases). Trimming took off 1 base at V and 7 bases at J, with 11 bases between the two ends. Germline V gives CDR1 GTSNPN, CDR2 SVGIG (reference sequence). CDR3 size: 13 residues. The CDR3 sequence: CAWSGRVPQPQHF. The CDR3 DNA follows: TGTGCCTGGAGTGGCAGGGTACCCCAGCCCCAGCATTTT. Supplemented by reference TRBV30 and TRBJ1-5, the full variable domain reads SQTIHQWPATLVQPVGSPLSLECTVEGTSNPNLYWYRQAAGRGLQLLFYSVGIGQISSEVPQNLSASRPQDRQFILSSKKLLLSDSGFYLCAWSGRVPQPQHFGDGTRLSIL.